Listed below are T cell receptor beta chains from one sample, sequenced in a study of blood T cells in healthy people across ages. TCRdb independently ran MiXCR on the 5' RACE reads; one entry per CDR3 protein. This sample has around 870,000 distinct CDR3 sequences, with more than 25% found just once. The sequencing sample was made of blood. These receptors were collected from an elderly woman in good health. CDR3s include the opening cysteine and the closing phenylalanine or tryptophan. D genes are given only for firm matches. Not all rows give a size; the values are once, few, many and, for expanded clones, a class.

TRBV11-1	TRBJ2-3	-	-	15	TGTGCCAGCAGCCACGGGGGGCAGGACACAGATACGCAGTATTTT	CASSHGGQDTDTQYF
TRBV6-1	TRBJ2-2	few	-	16	TGTGCCAGCAGACTTAGGTCCGTACGGAACACCGGGGAGCTGTTTTTT	CASRLRSVRNTGELFF
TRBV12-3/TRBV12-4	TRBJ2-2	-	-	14	TGTGCCAGCAGTTCGGGGATTCGAACCGGGGAGCTGTTTTTT	CASSSGIRTGELFF
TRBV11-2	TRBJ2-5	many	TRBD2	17	TGTGCCAGCAGCTTAGATCGGGCTAGCGGGGCCCAAGAGACCCAGTACTTC	CASSLDRASGAQETQYF
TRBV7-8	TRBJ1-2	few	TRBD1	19	TGTGCCAGCAGCACATTCCCGGGACAGGAGGTATTCCGAAGCTATGGCTACACCTTC	CASSTFPGQEVFRSYGYTF
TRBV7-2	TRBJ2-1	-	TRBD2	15	TGTGCCGGCAGCTCTCCGGGACTAGCGTTCAATGAGCGGTTCTTC	CAGSSPGLAFNERFF
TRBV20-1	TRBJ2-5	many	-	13	TGCAGTGCACCGTTGGGGGCAGGAGAGACCCAGTACTTC	CSAPLGAGETQYF
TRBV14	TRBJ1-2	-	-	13	TGTGCCAGCAGCCTATCAGTAGACTATGGCTACACCTTC	CASSLSVDYGYTF
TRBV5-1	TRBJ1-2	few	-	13	TGCGCCAGCAGCTTGGTGGTCGCCGGCGGCTACACCTTC	CASSLVVAGGYTF
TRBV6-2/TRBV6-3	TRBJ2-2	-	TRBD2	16	TGTGCCAGCAGTTGGGTCGGGGGGACTTCCACCGGGGAGCTGTTTTTT	CASSWVGGTSTGELFF
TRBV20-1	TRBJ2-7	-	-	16	TGCAGTGCCACCGCGACCTGGGGGGCGATTTTCGCCGAGCAGTACTTC	CSATATWGAIFAEQYF